This T cell receptor beta chain derives from a study of blood T cell repertoires in COVID-19. Original data processing: Reference gene primer amplification in the assay estimated nucleated cell counts. Libraries were prepared by immunoSEQ multiplex PCR; TCRdb keeps only in-frame clonotypes and omits some of them. The D gene and trimming were derived from the DNA, and the V and J assignments and clone size from that table. Of some 150,000 clones in the sample, roughly 90% were seen once. The V gene's germline CDR1 is SNHLY and CDR2 FYNNEI. V dropped 0 bases and J dropped 10 bases, with 7 bases sitting between them. CDR3 length: 12 amino acids.

The sequence was obtained from a man aged 55 to 70 with acute or convalescent COVID-19. The genes are TRBV2 and TRBJ2-1; D possibly corresponds to TRBD2 (6 bases). Sequencing input: peripheral blood. The CDR3 loop is CASSEAGREQFF. In DNA, the CDR3 is TGTGCCAGCAGTGAAGCGGGGAGGGAGCAGTTCTTC.